A single T cell receptor (beta chain) is shown here with its context. The antigen is unknown. Germline loops: CDR1 SGHTA, CDR2 FQGNSA. V lost 2 bases to trimming and J lost 11 bases, with 18 bases between them. The CDR3 sequence is 14 residues long. For the second PCR, which ran for about 6 to 11 cycles, a sample-barcoded 5' primer and a J-beta primer mix were used. At least 2.5 million CDR3-containing paired-end reads were obtained per sample. TCRdb re-analysed the 5' RACE reads in MiXCR, keeping a single row per CDR3 protein. The sample holds approximately 800,000 distinct CDR3 sequences; 46% are singletons and the top ten take over 15%. The data stem from a study of blood T cells in healthy people across ages. Regarding the study as a whole: Shifts in expanded clonotypes may have been confounded by donor CMV status, which was unknown. It was not possible, with unsorted PBMCs, to conclusively compare naive and antigen-experienced cells.

Sequences were obtained from blood. This TCR was sampled from a man older than 75 in good health. The chain combines TRBV7-2 with TRBJ2-5; D unresolved. CDR3 sequence: CASSLLGAYEEQYF. Written as DNA, the CDR3 is TGTGCCAGCAGCTTATTAGGCGCCTACGAGGAGCAGTACTTC.